This T cell receptor beta chain was sequenced for a study of PD-1 blockade in classical Hodgkin lymphoma. At the level of the study: Patients received nivolumab 3 mg/kg intravenously every 2 weeks. Study outcomes and limitations: Significant TCR diversity gains by C4D1 occurred in CD4+ but not CD8+ cells.

CDR3 size: 16 residues. V was cut by 5 bases and J by 3 bases, with 17 bases left in between. Germline CDR1 and CDR2: LNHNV and YYDKDF (reference sequence). Every patient was affected by relapse after autologous stem cell transplantation, while exposure to brentuximab vedotin was not uniform. Under best response, outcomes were complete response, partial response or progressive disease. This clone was seen a single time. Antigen: not known. Clones were read by immunoSEQ multiplex PCR, and TCRdb kept only the in-frame ones, dropping some. The sample contains fewer than 75,000 clones, 85% to 90% of which appear only once.

The specimen comprised peripheral blood mononuclear cells (PBMCs), sampled before the second cycle of nivolumab. This chain connects TRBV15 to TRBJ1-3, with D possibly matching TRBD1 (6 bases). The clonotype was recovered from a human donor with classical Hodgkin lymphoma. The chain's CDR3 is CATSDPQGMGGNTIYF. In DNA form, the CDR3 reads TGTGCCACCAGCGATCCACAGGGAATGGGTGGAAACACCATATATTTT.